This T cell receptor beta chain was sequenced during a study of cytomegalovirus exposure and HLA in healthy donors. The PCR contained 60 Vbeta and 13 Jbeta primers. The data were produced by immunoSEQ multiplex PCR, yet TCRdb's version contains in-frame clones alone and is incomplete. Counted here are fewer than 120,000 clones, less than 85% occurring once; the ten biggest clones make up around an eighth. Study-level results: Analysis was carried out at a later point, and it linked a missense DCLRE1C variant to TCR beta V- and J-gene trimming.

The J segment lost 5 bases and the V segment lost 5 bases, leaving 6 bases of the junction unmatched. This CDR3 comprises 14 residues. CDR1 and CDR2 from the germline V gene are SNHLY and FYNNEI. Of note for this clone: Its antigen is currently unknown.

The V and J genes are TRBV2 and TRBJ2-5; 9 nucleotides line up with TRBD1. The receptor was isolated from a man aged 30-40 years in good health and CMV-seropositive. Sequences were obtained from PBMCs. CDR3 nucleotide sequence: TGTGCCAGCAGTCCCACAGGGGGCGAGGAGACCCAGTACTTC. As protein: CASSPTGGEETQYF.